This T cell receptor (beta chain) was sequenced during a study of blood T cell repertoires in COVID-19. V dropped 4 bases and J dropped 2; count of bases not matched to a gene: 7. From germline, CDR1 is SGHRS and CDR2 YFSETQ. The CDR3 totals 15 residues. Some clones are missing from TCRdb's copy, which holds only in-frame ones; the method was immunoSEQ multiplex PCR. The data hold 150,000 to 200,000 clones, with roughly 79% observed a single time. The source material was peripheral blood. The genes are TRBV5-1 and TRBJ2-7; TRBD1 matches at 9 bases. This receptor was taken from a woman aged 70-85 years with acute or convalescent COVID-19. CDR3 amino acids: CASSPGQGSTYEQYF. The CDR3 DNA reads as TGCGCCAGCAGCCCAGGACAGGGGTCGACCTACGAGCAGTACTTC. Together with reference TRBV5-1 and TRBJ2-7, the CDR3 gives the full variable domain: KAGVTQTPRYLIKTRGQQVTLSCSPISGHRSVSWYQQTPGQGLQFLFEYFSETQRNKGNFPGRFSGRQFSNSRSEMNVSTLELGDSALYLCASSPGQGSTYEQYFGPGTRLTVT.